The 15 T cell receptor beta chains below come from one sample, sequenced in a study of cytomegalovirus exposure and HLA in healthy donors. The PCR was carried out with 60 Vbeta primers and 13 Jbeta primers. Here immunoSEQ multiplex PCR was the method, and the copy in TCRdb shows in-frame clones only, minus some. The sample includes approximately 88,000 clones, roughly 80% of them seen just once. The sample taken for sequencing was PBMCs. The receptors were sampled from a man aged 25-40 years in good health and CMV-seronegative.

This clone has a handful of counts. V is TRBV6-6 and J is TRBJ1-1; a weak D match, TRBD1 (5 bases). The CDR3 has 14 amino acids. The V gene lost 7 bases and the J gene lost 4 bases, with 16 bases spanning the gap. From germline, CDR1 is MNHNY and CDR2 SVGAGI (reference sequence). The CDR3 region is CASTRGEGTTEAFF. DNA of the CDR3: TGTGCCAGCACCCGGGGGGAGGGTACCACTGAAGCTTTCTTT.

This rearrangement joins TRBV27 to TRBJ2-7, with D perhaps matching TRBD2 (6 bases). The length of the CDR3 is 14 residues. The V gene's germline CDR1 is MNHEY and CDR2 SMNVEV (reference sequence). Trimming removed 4 bases from V and 2 bases from J, with 12 bases in between. CDR3 loop: CASSSSGTPYEQYF. Written as DNA, the CDR3 is TGTGCCAGCAGTTCGTCCGGGACTCCCTACGAGCAGTACTTC.

V and J are TRBV20-1 and TRBJ2-1, with D perhaps TRBD2 (6 bases). Germline V CDR1 and CDR2: DFQATT, SNEGSKA (reference sequence). CDR3 length: 11 residues. Trimming stripped 1 base from V and 8 bases from J, with 6 bases between. DNA of the CDR3: TGCAGTGCTAGAGGGGGGGATGAGCAGTTCTTC. This encodes CSARGGDEQFF.

CDR3 DNA sequence: TGCGCCAGCAGCCAAGTGGGACATGGTGTCAACGAGCAGTACTTC. It yields the protein CASSQVGHGVNEQYF. V is TRBV4-1 and J is TRBJ2-7; TRBD1 might be the D (6 bases). Germline-derived CDR1 and CDR2 are MGHRA and YSYEKL. CDR3 size: 15 residues. The V and J ends lost 1 base and 5 bases respectively, with 15 bases between them.

This chain uses TRBV28 with TRBJ1-2; TRBD1 matches at 7 bases. The CDR3 runs to 15 residues. Trimming at V came to 7 bases and at J to 2 bases, leaving 10 bases not matched to a gene. CDR1 is MDHEN and CDR2 is SYDVKM in the germline V gene. The chain's CDR3 is CASMTPTGANYGYTF. The DNA for the CDR3 is TGTGCCAGCATGACCCCAACAGGGGCGAACTATGGCTACACCTTC.

The genes are TRBV6-5 and TRBJ1-2; D gene ambiguous. The V gene's germline CDR1 is MNHEY and CDR2 SVGAGI. The length of the CDR3 is 13 residues. V shed 4 bases and J shed 7 bases, with 13 bases lying between them. The CDR3 DNA is TGTGCCAGCAGTTTAGGCGGTCCGGGTGGCTACACCTTC. As protein: CASSLGGPGGYTF.

This rearrangement joins TRBV6-6 to TRBJ2-7, with 8 bases matching TRBD1. The CDR3 loop spans 15 amino acids. V shed 7 bases, J shed 3 bases, and the junction held 11 bases outside the gene matches. Germline V lookup: CDR1 MNHNY, CDR2 SVGAGI (reference sequence). The CDR3 here is CASTREGGQVYEQYF. CDR3 sequence (DNA): TGTGCCAGCACCCGCGAGGGGGGACAGGTCTACGAGCAGTACTTC.

This chain connects TRBV19 to TRBJ1-1, with a possible D match to TRBD1 (6 bases). This CDR3 is built from 15 residues. Germline-derived CDR1 and CDR2 are LNHDA and SQIVND (reference sequence). The germline V and J ends were trimmed by 6 bases and 1 base, with 15 bases remaining between them. The CDR3: CASSRFDRRNTEAFF. DNA of the CDR3: TGTGCCAGTAGCCGATTCGACAGGAGGAACACTGAAGCTTTCTTT. Full variable domain (remainder filled in from reference TRBV19 and TRBJ1-1): DGGITQSPKYLFRKEGQNVTLSCEQNLNHDAMYWYRQDPGQGLRLIYYSQIVNDFQKGDIAEGYSVSREKKESFPLTVTSAQKNPTAFYLCASSRFDRRNTEAFFGQGTRLTVV.

This clone has just a few counts. V gene TRBV6-4 combines with J gene TRBJ2-3; weak D call: TRBD2 (6 bases). The CDR3 sequence is 15 residues long. From germline, CDR1 is MRHNA and CDR2 SNTAGT. V dropped 3 bases and J dropped 6 bases, with 16 bases sitting between them. The CDR3 DNA is TGTGCCAGCAGTGAAGTTGGAGGGAGCGTGGATACGCAGTATTTT. Translation: CASSEVGGSVDTQYF.

The chain carries TRBV6-5 and TRBJ1-2, with TRBD1 matching over 8 bases. Germline V gives CDR1 MNHEY, CDR2 SVGAGI. V was pared by 7 bases and J by 8 bases, with 15 bases of the junction left unmatched. The CDR3 loop spans 15 amino acids. The CDR3: CASTTMSRGLEGYTF. In nucleotides, the CDR3 is TGTGCCAGCACCACCATGAGCAGGGGGCTAGAAGGCTACACCTTC.

The chain combines TRBV4-3 with TRBJ1-4, with D unclear. Germline lookup yields CDR1 LGHNA and CDR2 YSLEER. Trimming took 0 bases from V and 4 from J, leaving 9 bases between them. The length of the CDR3 is 15 residues. The CDR3 reads CASSQEGSINEKLFF. CDR3 DNA: TGCGCCAGCAGCCAAGAGGGCAGCATTAATGAAAAACTGTTTTTT.

The V call is TRBV13, the J call TRBJ1-2; the match to TRBD1 covers 8 bases. The CDR3 contains 17 residues. The junction had 14 bases not matched to a gene; V was cut back by 4 bases and J by 4 bases. Per the germline V gene, CDR1 is PRHDT and CDR2 is FYEKMQ (reference sequence). CDR3 in amino acids: CASSSPGQEDFGYGYTF. CDR3 nucleotide sequence: TGTGCCAGCAGCTCCCCGGGACAGGAGGACTTCGGCTATGGCTACACCTTC.

The chain carries TRBV10-2 and TRBJ1-4; perhaps TRBD1 as D (5 bases). Trimming stripped 4 bases from V and 8 bases from J, with 17 bases between. Germline V gives CDR1 WSHSY, CDR2 SAAADI. The CDR3 loop spans 15 amino acids. CDR3 region: CASSGGGNVGEKLFF. Written as DNA, the CDR3 is TGCGCCAGCAGTGGGGGGGGAAATGTGGGGGAAAAACTGTTTTTT.

This rearrangement joins TRBV7-9 to TRBJ1-1, with 8 bases identical to TRBD1. Per the germline V gene, CDR1 is SEHNR and CDR2 is FQNEAQ (reference sequence). This CDR3 spans 14 amino acids. Unmatched junction bases numbered 3, after V lost 5 bases and J lost 1 base. CDR3 residues: CASSQQGGNTEAFF. The CDR3 DNA reads as TGTGCCAGCAGCCAACAGGGGGGGAACACTGAAGCTTTCTTT.

This clone came up once. This rearrangement joins TRBV7-8 to TRBJ1-5, with D tentatively TRBD1 (5 bases). CDR1 and CDR2 from the germline V gene are SGHVS and FQNEAQ. Trimming removed 1 base at V and 6 bases at J, with 13 bases between. This CDR3 has 15 residues. In DNA form, the CDR3 reads TGTGCCAGCAGCTTAGGCCAAACTCAGGGTCAGCCCCAGCATTTT. Its protein is CASSLGQTQGQPQHF. The whole variable domain, remainder taken from reference TRBV7-8 and TRBJ1-5, is GAGVSQSPRYKVAKRGQDVALRCDPISGHVSLFWYQQALGQGPEFLTYFQNEAQLDKSGLPSDRFFAERPEGSVSTLKIQRTQQEDSAVYLCASSLGQTQGQPQHFGDGTRLSIL.